These T cell receptor beta chains were read from a single sample in a study of T cell repertoires in ileal Crohn's disease. Only in-frame clones appear in the TCRdb table, and some are missing; sequencing was by immunoSEQ multiplex PCR. The sample yields 5,500 or so clones, around 90% seen once. The sequenced sample consisted of ileal tissue. The receptors stem from an adult with Crohn's disease. The CDR3 runs from the conserved cysteine through the conserved F or W. The order of the fields is J gene, V gene, CDR3 protein.

J: TRBJ2-7
V: TRBV5-4
CDR3: CASSLGTSGGYEQYF

J: TRBJ2-1
V: TRBV11-2
CDR3: CASSLRRQARSELNEQFF

J: TRBJ2-3
V: TRBV5-1
CDR3: CASSFEASTDTQYF

J: TRBJ1-1
V: TRBV15
CDR3: CATKGSYTEAFF

J: TRBJ2-6
V: TRBV19
CDR3: CASSIWGSSGANVLTF

J: TRBJ2-7
V: TRBV28
CDR3: CASTPPFGEQYF

J: TRBJ2-3
V: TRBV30
CDR3: CAWSVRADTQYF

J: TRBJ1-5
V: TRBV6-6
CDR3: CASSYGTGNSNQPQHF

J: TRBJ2-3
V: TRBV2
CDR3: CASRSGSARDTQYF

J: TRBJ2-3
V: TRBV5-1
CDR3: CASSLGARGGTDTQYF

J: TRBJ2-7
V: TRBV7-2
CDR3: CASSLDSSYEQYF

J: TRBJ2-5
V: TRBV7-2
CDR3: CASSLEGWGVKTQYF

J: TRBJ2-7
V: TRBV6-6
CDR3: CASSYRDTAYEQYF

J: TRBJ1-5
V: TRBV19
CDR3: CASSRPRADYSNQPQHF

J: TRBJ1-4
V: TRBV7-6
CDR3: CASSSRQGENEKLFF

J: TRBJ2-5
V: TRBV6-5
CDR3: CASSDRAGETQYF

J: TRBJ2-7
V: TRBV19
CDR3: CASRDWTSGRGPGEQYF

J: TRBJ2-7
V: TRBV6-1
CDR3: CASSELTAYEQYF

J: TRBJ1-5
V: TRBV30
CDR3: CAWSIRGKNQPQHF

J: TRBJ2-7
V: TRBV9
CDR3: CASSVGDRGEQYF

J: TRBJ2-3
V: TRBV28
CDR3: CASSRTGWGDTQYF

J: TRBJ2-1
V: TRBV2
CDR3: CASRHDQVNEQFF

J: TRBJ1-4
V: TRBV5-1
CDR3: CASSLNPAAKLFF

J: TRBJ2-7
V: TRBV6-5
CDR3: CASKTTGANSYEQYF

J: TRBJ2-7
V: TRBV29-1
CDR3: CSARPLLGGRFYEQYF

J: TRBJ2-1
V: TRBV6-5
CDR3: CASSPPGTSYNEQFF

J: TRBJ2-7
V: TRBV2
CDR3: CASSQSGGYEQYF

J: TRBJ2-7
V: TRBV19
CDR3: CASSIKGGPDYEQYF

J: TRBJ1-3
V: TRBV5-4
CDR3: CASSLGGTGGNTIYF

J: TRBJ2-7
V: TRBV18
CDR3: CASSAGQGVRSEQYF

J: TRBJ2-2
V: TRBV18
CDR3: CASSSGAAANTGELFF

J: TRBJ1-6
V: TRBV18
CDR3: CASSPSGTNLYSPLHF